This record looks at one T cell receptor (beta chain) sequence and its context. TCRdb recomputed calls from the 5' RACE reads with MiXCR, one row per CDR3 protein. The data contain 320,000 or so distinct CDR3 sequences, roughly 7.5% of them seen just once; the ten biggest clones take up around 17%. This sample is drawn from a study of T cells after yellow fever vaccination. The wider study: Fractions with few cells were prepared using SMART-Seq v4 Ultra Low Input.

V trimming: 0 bases; J trimming: 5 bases; junction bases outside the gene matches: 3. The CDR3 has 14 residues. Looked up from germline, CDR1 is LGHNA and CDR2 is YSLEER. The chain employs TRBV4-3 and TRBJ2-5, with 7 bases lining up with TRBD1. The sample here was PBMCs, taken around 45 days after the first yellow fever vaccination. The clonotype comes from a man aged 18 to 35 who received the YFV17D yellow fever vaccine. The CDR3: CASSQDGQAETQYF. Here the CDR3 DNA reads TGCGCCAGCAGCCAAGACGGACAGGCGGAGACCCAGTACTTC.